The 8 T cell receptor beta chains presented below share a single source sample, sequenced in a study of blood T cell repertoires in COVID-19 (dated by TCRdb to 2020 to 2022). Libraries came from the immunoSEQ multiplex PCR assay. Imported from immuneACCESS, the table was reduced by TCRdb to in-frame sequences with V and J called. These copies leave out some clones; in studies compared against another copy, an unresolved V gene accounts for under half, and the cause of the remainder is not known. The sample has roughly 180,000 clones on record, nearly 85% of them singletons. The ten largest account for more than 4.5% of the sample. The specimen was peripheral blood. Receptors were obtained from a woman in her thirties with acute or convalescent COVID-19.

The rearrangement uses TRBV10-3 and TRBJ1-2; possible D gene TRBD1, 5 bases. Trimming pared 4 bases from V and 0 bases from J, leaving 12 bases between. The CDR3 loop spans 15 amino acids. The V gene's germline CDR1 is ENHRY and CDR2 SYGVKD. CDR3 nucleotides: TGTGCCATCAGTGGACACGGGGGACCTAACTATGGCTACACCTTC. Encoded protein: CAISGHGGPNYGYTF.

The chain joins TRBV4-3 to TRBJ2-4, with D unclear. The CDR3 has 14 amino acids. Trimming stripped 0 bases from V and 3 bases from J, with 6 bases between. Germline CDR1 LGHNA, CDR2 YSLEER. The CDR3 DNA sequence: TGCGCCAGCAGCCAAGATTTCAGCAAAAACATTCAGTACTTC. It codes for CASSQDFSKNIQYF.

V and J are TRBV6-6 and TRBJ2-1; 7 nucleotides match TRBD2. J lost 5 bases, V lost 6 bases, and 10 bases had no gene match. The CDR3 is 15 residues long. Germline V gene lookup returns CDR1 MNHNY and CDR2 SVGAGI (reference sequence). The CDR3 loop is CASRPLAVLDNEQFF. Here the CDR3 DNA reads TGTGCCAGCAGACCTCTAGCGGTCTTGGACAATGAGCAGTTCTTC.

The rearrangement uses TRBV7-9 and TRBJ1-2, with D maybe TRBD1 (5 bases). Per germline, CDR1 SEHNR and CDR2 FQNEAQ (reference sequence). Trimming stripped 8 bases from V and 4 bases from J, with 14 bases between. The CDR3 is 13 amino acids. In nucleotides, the CDR3 is TGTGCCAGCGCCCAGGGCGGGAGCTATGGCTACACCTTC. This translates into CASAQGGSYGYTF.

V is TRBV28 and J is TRBJ2-5; D might be TRBD1 (5 bases). Looked up from germline, CDR1 is MDHEN and CDR2 is SYDVKM. The CDR3 extends over 11 amino acids. Deletions cut 6 bases from V and 3 bases from J, with 5 bases between. The CDR3 region has the DNA TGTGCCAGCAGGACAGAAGAGACCCAGTACTTC. This sequence encodes CASRTEETQYF.

This chain links TRBV6-5 with TRBJ2-3; 10 nucleotides align to TRBD1. V gave up 6 bases and J gave up 1 base; unmatched junction bases: 4. Germline values: CDR1 MNHEY, CDR2 SVGAGI. This CDR3 is built from 15 residues. The CDR3 loop is CASRRQGAGTDTQYF. As DNA, the CDR3 is TGTGCCAGCAGAAGACAGGGGGCAGGCACAGATACGCAGTATTTT.

This chain joins TRBV10-3 and TRBJ1-3, with TRBD1 as a possible D gene (6 bases). Germline V gene data show CDR1 as ENHRY and CDR2 as SYGVKD. Trimming removed 0 bases from V and 1 base from J, with 7 bases in between. This CDR3 has 15 amino acids. The chain's CDR3 is CAISESDRSGNTIYF. The CDR3 region has the DNA TGTGCCATCAGTGAGTCCGACAGGTCTGGAAACACCATATATTTT.

The sample holds a few counts of this clone. The chain couples TRBV19 to TRBJ2-7, with 7 bases aligning to TRBD2. J was trimmed by 6 bases and V by 8 bases; bases with no gene match: 10. The CDR3 is 13 residues long. In germline, CDR1 is LNHDA, CDR2 SQIVND (reference sequence). CDR3 sequence: CASAAVRGGEQYF. CDR3 DNA: TGTGCCAGTGCCGCGGTGCGCGGGGGCGAGCAGTACTTC.